The 2 T cell receptor beta chains listed next were all sequenced from one sample in a study of T cell responses to AZD1222 COVID-19 vaccine. Profiling relied on immunoSEQ multiplex PCR, and the TCRdb table lists in-frame clones only, not all of them. The repertoire consists of 120,000 or so clones, with 70% to 90% occurring once and the leading ten covering 10%. Here the sequenced sample was peripheral blood, taken on day 0 of AZD1222 vaccination. These receptors were obtained from an adult in good health.

The rearrangement uses TRBV11-3 and TRBJ2-5, with D uncertain. The germline V gene has CDR1 SGHNT and CDR2 YENEEA. This CDR3 comprises 12 residues. V was cut by 5 bases and J by 0 bases, with 4 bases left in between. The CDR3 here is CASSPDQETQYF. The DNA of the CDR3 is TGTGCCAGCAGCCCCGACCAAGAGACCCAGTACTTC.

The J gene is TRBJ1-4, the V gene TRBV19, with TRBD1 identical over 7 bases. Per the germline V gene, CDR1 is LNHDA and CDR2 is SQIVND (reference sequence). The CDR3 is made up of 15 amino acids. V lost 5 bases to trimming and J lost 3 bases; unmatched junction nucleotides: 6. The CDR3 region has the DNA TGTGCCAGTAGTGTCTCGACAGGGCCTAATGAAAAACTGTTTTTT. Translation gives CASSVSTGPNEKLFF.